This T cell receptor (beta chain) was identified during a study of blood T cells in healthy people across ages. Remarks on this clonotype: What it binds is not known.

Germline-derived CDR1 and CDR2 are SGHKS and YYEKEE (reference sequence). The CDR3 runs to 14 residues. Trimming took off 3 bases at V and 1 base at J, with 11 bases between the two ends. Study-level findings and limits: Researchers deemed the diversity estimates from one million T cells underestimates.

Primed by a sample-barcoded 5' primer and a J-beta primer mix, a second PCR proceeded for about 7 to 11 cycles. TCRdb reprocessed the 5' RACE reads via MiXCR and lists one record per CDR3 protein. This table has 700,000 to 950,000 distinct CDR3 sequences, about three fifths appearing once. Source material: blood. This receptor was obtained from a man under 40 in good health. J is TRBJ2-7 and V is TRBV5-5; a weak D match, TRBD1 (5 bases). The CDR3 DNA reads TGTGCCAGCAGCTCCAGGGCGGCGTCCTACGAGCAGTACTTC. It is translated as CASSSRAASYEQYF.